Shown below are 31 T cell receptor beta chains from a single sample sequenced in a study of T cell responses to AZD1222 COVID-19 vaccine. TCRdb keeps only in-frame clones here, not all; method: immunoSEQ multiplex PCR. This sample has 130,000 to 150,000 clones; roughly nine tenths occur once, and the top ten carry 1.5% to 2%. Sequenced here: peripheral blood, sampled on day 0 of AZD1222 vaccination. The receptors were sampled from an adult in good health.

This sequence joins TRBV28 and TRBJ1-5, with D tentatively TRBD1 (5 bases). Per germline, CDR1 MDHEN and CDR2 SYDVKM. The CDR3 has 16 amino acids. Trimming removed 5 bases from V and 0 bases from J, with 14 bases in between. The CDR3 nucleotides are TGTGCCAGCAGTACAACCGGGACGCTTAGCAATCAGCCCCAGCATTTT. It encodes CASSTTGTLSNQPQHF.

This chain joins TRBV11-2 and TRBJ2-7, with D perhaps assigned TRBD1 or TRBD2 (6 bases each). This CDR3 is 16 amino acids long. The V gene's germline CDR1 is SGHAT and CDR2 FQNNGV. Trimming cost V 0 bases and J 2 bases, with 14 bases left between them. CDR3 DNA: TGTGCCAGCAGCTTAGACTCCGGGGGCGCCACCTACGAGCAGTACTTC. The encoded protein is CASSLDSGGATYEQYF.

DNA for the CDR3: TGTGCCAGCAGCCGGCTCACAGATACGCAGTATTTT. Translating it yields CASSRLTDTQYF. The chain combines TRBV7-2 with TRBJ2-3; D gene ambiguous. This CDR3 comprises 12 residues. Per the germline V gene, CDR1 is SGHTA and CDR2 is FQGNSA. V was clipped by 5 bases and J by 2 bases, with 5 bases between them. The whole variable domain, remainder taken from reference TRBV7-2 and TRBJ2-3, is GAGVSQSPSNKVTEKGKDVELRCDPISGHTALYWYRQSLGQGLEFLIYFQGNSAPDKSGLPSDRFSAERTGGSVSTLTIQRTQQEDSAVYLCASSRLTDTQYFGPGTRLTVL.

The rearrangement links TRBV6-5 to TRBJ2-3; D possibly corresponds to TRBD1 (6 bases). With 8 bases removed from V and 2 bases from J, the gap between germline ends came to 14 bases. The CDR3 covers 14 residues. CDR1 MNHEY and CDR2 SVGAGI come from the germline V gene. CDR3: CASAEQGSTDTQYF. The CDR3 region has the DNA TGTGCCAGCGCGGAACAGGGTTCCACAGATACGCAGTATTTT.

CDR3 in amino acids: CASSPGRGGTGELFF. The CDR3 coding sequence is TGTGCCAGCAGCCCCGGCAGGGGAGGGACCGGGGAGCTGTTTTTT. The chain has TRBV7-2 and TRBJ2-2; tentatively, D is TRBD2 (7 bases). Per the germline V gene, CDR1 is SGHTA and CDR2 is FQGNSA. V was shortened by 5 bases and J by 5 bases, with 15 bases between the two germline ends. CDR3 length: 15 amino acids. The variable domain in full, with the rest retrieved from reference TRBV7-2 and TRBJ2-2, is GAGVSQSPSNKVTEKGKDVELRCDPISGHTALYWYRQSLGQGLEFLIYFQGNSAPDKSGLPSDRFSAERTGGSVSTLTIQRTQQEDSAVYLCASSPGRGGTGELFFGEGSRLTVL.

This clone appeared a single time. The J gene is TRBJ2-5, the V gene TRBV6-2 or TRBV6-3; 13 bases map to TRBD2. Trimming cost V 0 bases and J 3 bases; bases outside gene matches: 10. Germline CDR1 reads MNHEY; CDR2 reads SVGEGT. The CDR3 contains 19 residues. CDR3 protein: CASSYSIQGLAGRKETQYF. The CDR3 DNA sequence: TGTGCCAGCAGTTACTCGATCCAGGGACTAGCGGGGCGGAAAGAGACCCAGTACTTC.

The chain recombines TRBV7-2 with TRBJ2-2, with 8 bases lining up with TRBD1. V shed 5 bases, J shed 6 bases, and the junction held 5 bases outside the gene matches. Germline lookup yields CDR1 SGHTA and CDR2 FQGNSA. The CDR3 is 14 residues long. The CDR3: CASSQTGVPGELFF. In nucleotides, the CDR3 is TGTGCCAGCAGCCAGACAGGGGTACCCGGGGAGCTGTTTTTT.

The DNA for the CDR3 is TGTGCCAGTAGGTCCGGGACAGCTAATGAAAAACTGTTTTTT. Residues: CASRSGTANEKLFF. The chain recombines TRBV19 with TRBJ1-4; 7 bases align to TRBD1. There are 14 residues in the CDR3. V was pared by 6 bases and J by 3 bases, with 4 bases of the junction left unmatched. Germline lookup yields CDR1 LNHDA and CDR2 SQIVND (reference sequence).

The rearrangement links TRBV21-1 to TRBJ1-1; the table's D call TRBD1 went unverified against the DNA. TRBV21-1 is reported as a pseudogene. CDR3 length: 16 residues. CDR3 coding DNA: TGTGCCAGCAGCAAAGCCCCAGACAGGGGGAATACTGAAGCTTTCTTT. This sequence encodes CASSKAPDRGNTEAFF.

The chain has TRBV19 and TRBJ2-7; D assignment may be TRBD1 or TRBD2 (5 bases each). The CDR3 has 16 amino acids. In germline, CDR1 is LNHDA, CDR2 SQIVND (reference sequence). Trimming left V 1 base short and J 3 bases short, with 16 bases between. This chain's CDR3 is CASSIGPGTAFYEQYF. Here the CDR3 DNA reads TGTGCCAGTAGTATAGGTCCAGGGACGGCGTTCTACGAGCAGTACTTC.

This rearrangement joins TRBV7-2 to TRBJ1-1, with unresolved D. The germline CDR1 and CDR2 sequences are SGHTA and FQGNSA. The CDR3 consists of 14 residues. Trimming pared 1 base from V and 1 base from J, leaving 7 bases between. CDR3 sequence reads: CASSLGPGNTEAFF. CDR3 nucleotides: TGTGCCAGCAGCTTAGGTCCGGGGAACACTGAAGCTTTCTTT.

CDR3 loop: CASSLAVLAYEQYF. The DNA of the CDR3 is TGTGCCAGCAGCTTAGCTGTACTAGCCTACGAGCAGTACTTC. The V and J genes are TRBV7-8 and TRBJ2-7; D is perhaps TRBD2 (5 bases). V was clipped by 0 bases and J by 2 bases, with 8 bases between them. CDR1 is SGHVS, CDR2 FQNEAQ, per germline. The CDR3 contains 14 residues.

The genes are TRBV10-3 and TRBJ1-5; no clear D. CDR3 length: 12 amino acids. Trimming shortened V by 0 bases and J by 11 bases, and 8 bases separated the two germline ends. Germline CDR1 is ENHRY and CDR2 is SYGVKD. CDR3 DNA: TGTGCCATCAGTGAGTCGATGAAAGCCCAGCATTTT. Its translation is CAISESMKAQHF.

The rearrangement joins TRBV5-8 to TRBJ1-5, with D tentatively TRBD1 (5 bases). Trimming removed 5 bases from V and 4 bases from J, with 10 bases in between. This CDR3 is built from 13 residues. Germline V gene sequence: CDR1 SGHTS, CDR2 YDEGEE. The CDR3 DNA reads TGTGCCAGCAGAATGAAGGGGAATCAGCCCCAGCATTTT. It specifies CASRMKGNQPQHF.

The rearrangement links TRBV19 to TRBJ1-3; 8 bases line up with TRBD1. Trimming took 5 bases from V and 2 from J; bases not matched to a gene: 5. The CDR3 has 15 residues. Germline CDR1 is LNHDA and CDR2 is SQIVND (reference sequence). The CDR3 DNA reads as TGTGCCAGTAGTGGAACAGGGGGGCCTGGAAACACCATATATTTT. Translated, it gives CASSGTGGPGNTIYF.

J is TRBJ2-7 and V is TRBV18, with D unclear. This CDR3 has 14 residues. Between the trimmed V and J ends, which lost 5 bases and 0 bases, there was a span of 11 bases. Germline loops: CDR1 KGHSH, CDR2 LQKENI. The CDR3 nucleotides are TGTGCCAGCTCAATCGGCCTCGCCTCCTACGAGCAGTACTTC. Its protein is CASSIGLASYEQYF.

This clone was detected only once. V is TRBV15 and J is TRBJ2-7; maybe TRBD1 (5 bases). V lost 6 bases to trimming and J lost 4 bases, with 13 bases between them. The germline gives CDR1 LNHNV, CDR2 YYDKDF (reference sequence). CDR3 size: 13 residues. This CDR3 is CATRTATEYEQYF. The CDR3 DNA is TGTGCCACCAGGACAGCTACGGAATACGAGCAGTACTTC.

V usage is TRBV5-1 and J usage is TRBJ1-5; D unclear. CDR3 length: 13 residues. Germline CDR1 SGHRS, CDR2 YFSETQ. The ends were cut back, 3 bases at V and 2 bases at J, with 6 bases in the middle. This CDR3 reads CASSWGGNQPQHF. The DNA of the CDR3 is TGCGCCAGCAGCTGGGGAGGCAATCAGCCCCAGCATTTT.

The J gene is TRBJ1-2, the V gene TRBV9; D is uncertain. Germline values: CDR1 SGDLS, CDR2 YYNGEE. Trimming pared 2 bases from V and 6 bases from J, leaving 17 bases between. This CDR3 contains 15 residues. DNA for the CDR3: TGTGCCAGCAGCGTCCTTAGCCGGGGTGGGGATGGCTACACCTTC. Its translation: CASSVLSRGGDGYTF.

The chain has TRBV27 and TRBJ1-6; D not certain. The CDR3 length is 15 residues. The V gene lost 0 bases and the J gene lost 7 bases, with 10 bases spanning the gap. The germline gives CDR1 MNHEY, CDR2 SMNVEV (reference sequence). CDR3 bases: TGTGCCAGCAGTTTATCGAGGCGACGGAATTCACCCCTCCACTTT. This sequence encodes CASSLSRRRNSPLHF.

The chain joins TRBV7-2 to TRBJ1-1; 7 bases align to TRBD1. Germline CDR1 SGHTA, CDR2 FQGNSA. The CDR3 covers 14 residues. V was pared by 8 bases and J by 4 bases, with 10 bases of the junction left unmatched. CDR3 bases: TGTGCCAGCTTAAGAGGGAGACAGGGCACTGAAGCTTTCTTT. Translation gives CASLRGRQGTEAFF.

This clone appeared a single time. The V gene is TRBV10-2, the J gene TRBJ1-1; no reliable D call. Germline loops: CDR1 WSHSY, CDR2 SAAADI. CDR3 length: 15 residues. The V gene lost 2 bases and the J gene lost 1 base, with 11 bases spanning the gap. CDR3 in DNA: TGCGCCAGCAGTGAGCGGGGAGCTACGAACACTGAAGCTTTCTTT. Translated: CASSERGATNTEAFF.

The V gene is TRBV27, the J gene TRBJ2-4; no firm D call. This CDR3 region has 13 residues. The germline CDR1 and CDR2 sequences are MNHEY and SMNVEV (reference sequence). The ends were cut back, 4 bases at V and 8 bases at J, with 12 bases in the middle. The CDR3 nucleotides are TGTGCCAGCAGTTCGATGGATGCATACATTCAGTACTTC. This translates into CASSSMDAYIQYF.

This clone came up once. The chain uses TRBV24-1 and TRBJ1-2; 9 bases align to TRBD1. Germline lookup yields CDR1 KGHDR and CDR2 SFDVKD. The CDR3 spans 15 residues. After removal of 3 bases from V and 3 bases from J, the junction contained 4 bases not matched to a gene. For the CDR3, the DNA is TGTGCCACCAGTGATCCGACAGGGGGTGACTATGGCTACACCTTC. Amino acids: CATSDPTGGDYGYTF.

The V and J genes are TRBV19 and TRBJ1-5, with 8 bases fitting TRBD1. V lost 7 bases and J lost 3; bases outside the gene matches: 5. Germline lookup yields CDR1 LNHDA and CDR2 SQIVND (reference sequence). This CDR3 comprises 14 residues. This CDR3 is CASKDRGYNQPQHF. In DNA, the CDR3 is TGTGCCAGTAAAGACAGGGGATACAATCAGCCCCAGCATTTT.

The sample holds one count of this clone. The genes are TRBV18 and TRBJ1-4; D is uncertain. V lost 5 bases, J lost 0 bases, and 10 bases lay in between. Germline-derived CDR1 and CDR2 are KGHSH and LQKENI. There are 15 residues in the CDR3. The CDR3 reads CASSTNIATNEKLFF. The CDR3 DNA is TGTGCCAGCTCAACCAACATAGCAACTAATGAAAAACTGTTTTTT.

V is TRBV7-3 and J is TRBJ2-4; either TRBD1 or TRBD2 may fit D (5 bases each). The V and J ends lost 2 bases and 2 bases respectively, with 19 bases between them. CDR1 and CDR2 from the germline V gene are SGHTA and FQGTGA. The CDR3 extends over 18 amino acids. For the CDR3, the DNA is TGTGCCAGCAGCTTAGGGGACGGAAGTCTTGGGTCCAAAAACATTCAGTACTTC. It yields the protein CASSLGDGSLGSKNIQYF. Looking up the rest from reference TRBV7-3 and TRBJ2-4 gives the full variable domain: GAGVSQTPSNKVTEKGKYVELRCDPISGHTALYWYRQSLGQGPEFLIYFQGTGAADDSGLPNDRFFAVRPEGSVSTLKIQRTERGDSAVYLCASSLGDGSLGSKNIQYFGAGTRLSVL.

This chain uses TRBV7-9 with TRBJ1-2; unclear D gene. Per germline, CDR1 SEHNR and CDR2 FQNEAQ (reference sequence). The CDR3 totals 13 residues. The germline V and J ends were trimmed by 5 bases and 7 bases, with 14 bases remaining between them. The CDR3 DNA follows: TGTGCCAGCAGCCTCGACGGATGGGGTGGCTACACCTTC. It is translated as CASSLDGWGGYTF.

The V gene is TRBV4-3, the J gene TRBJ2-2, with a weak D call TRBD1 (5 bases). Germline CDR1 reads LGHNA; CDR2 reads YSLEER. Trimming removed 0 bases from V and 3 bases from J, with 11 bases in between. This CDR3 contains 16 residues. CDR3 protein: CASSQDQGLDTGELFF. For the CDR3, the DNA is TGCGCCAGCAGCCAAGATCAGGGTTTAGACACCGGGGAGCTGTTTTTT.

The rearrangement links TRBV7-2 to TRBJ1-3; D uncertain. V lost 1 base and J lost 3, with 10 bases in between. The germline V gene encodes CDR1 SGHTA and CDR2 FQGNSA. There are 15 residues in the CDR3. CDR3 in DNA: TGTGCCAGCAGCTTAGTTGAGGGCAGTGGAAACACCATATATTTT. Encoded protein: CASSLVEGSGNTIYF.

The CDR3 DNA sequence: TGTGCCAGCAGCCCGACGACAGGAGCTGAAGCTTTCTTT. Translated, it gives CASSPTTGAEAFF. This sequence joins TRBV14 and TRBJ1-1, with TRBD1 as a possible D gene (6 bases). Per the germline V gene, CDR1 is SGHDN and CDR2 is FVKESK. Trimming pared 4 bases from V and 6 bases from J, leaving 12 bases between. This CDR3 region has 13 residues.